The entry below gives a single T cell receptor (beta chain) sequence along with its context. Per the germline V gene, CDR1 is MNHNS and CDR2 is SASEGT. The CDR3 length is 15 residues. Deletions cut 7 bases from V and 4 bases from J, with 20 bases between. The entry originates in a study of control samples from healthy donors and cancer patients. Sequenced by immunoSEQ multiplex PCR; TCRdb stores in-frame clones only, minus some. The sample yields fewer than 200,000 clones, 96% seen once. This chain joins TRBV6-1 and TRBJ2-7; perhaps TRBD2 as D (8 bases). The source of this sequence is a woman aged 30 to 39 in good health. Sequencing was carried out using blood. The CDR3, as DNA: TGTGCCAGCAACCCGGGAGGGGGCCTTAGGTACGAGCAGTACTTC. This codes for CASNPGGGLRYEQYF.